Following are 24 T cell receptor beta chains from one sample sequenced in a study of T cell responses to AZD1222 COVID-19 vaccine. Data came from immunoSEQ multiplex PCR; TCRdb stores just in-frame clones and leaves some out. The table shows 100,000 or so clones, with about 91% occurring only once. This specimen consisted of peripheral blood, obtained 28 days after the second AZD1222 dose. These receptors were obtained from an adult who received the AZD1222 COVID-19 vaccine.

J is TRBJ2-7 and V is TRBV10-3; 7 bases are a match to TRBD2. J was trimmed by 2 bases and V by 4 bases; bases with no gene match: 11. This CDR3 has 16 amino acids. The germline V gene has CDR1 ENHRY and CDR2 SYGVKD. Written as DNA, the CDR3 is TGTGCCATCAGTGGGACCGGGACTATCGCCACCTACGAGCAGTACTTC. The encoded protein is CAISGTGTIATYEQYF.

The rearrangement uses TRBV7-9 and TRBJ1-6, with D perhaps TRBD1 (5 bases). The CDR3 runs 16 residues. V gave up 2 bases and J gave up 7 bases, with 15 bases separating them. Germline lookup yields CDR1 SEHNR and CDR2 FQNEAQ (reference sequence). The DNA of the CDR3 is TGTGCCAGCAGCTTAAGTCCGGGGGTAAGGAATTCACCCCTCCACTTT. This sequence encodes CASSLSPGVRNSPLHF.

The chain is built from TRBV4-1 and TRBJ1-1; a possible D gene is TRBD1 (6 bases). Germline CDR1 and CDR2: MGHRA and YSYEKL. V was shortened by 4 bases and J by 5 bases, with 17 bases between the two germline ends. CDR3 length: 15 residues. The CDR3 DNA is TGCGCCAGCAGCCTCCCGGGGGCAACCGGGACTGAAGCTTTCTTT. Its protein product is CASSLPGATGTEAFF.

The V and J genes are TRBV18 and TRBJ1-2; 7 bases line up with TRBD1. Trimming removed 3 bases from V and 4 bases from J; junction bases left unmatched: 11. The V gene's germline CDR1 is KGHSH and CDR2 LQKENI. The CDR3 is 16 residues long. This CDR3 is CASSPDSATGPYGYTF. The CDR3 region has the DNA TGTGCCAGCTCACCGGATTCCGCGACAGGGCCCTATGGCTACACCTTC.

The CDR3 nucleotides read TGTGCCAGCAGCTTAGGCGGCAGAATGAACACTGAAGCTTTCTTT. Amino acid sequence: CASSLGGRMNTEAFF. This chain connects TRBV11-3 to TRBJ1-1; D remains unclear. The germline V gene has CDR1 SGHNT and CDR2 YENEEA. This CDR3 comprises 15 residues. V lost 1 base and J lost 0, with 9 bases in between.

The genes are TRBV5-1 and TRBJ2-1, with 8 bases identical to TRBD2. Germline values: CDR1 SGHRS, CDR2 YFSETQ. CDR3 length: 14 residues. Germline trimming cut 6 bases from V and 4 bases from J; bases unmatched to any gene: 6. The CDR3 DNA reads TGCGCCAGCATGTGGATAGCGGGGTACAATGAGCAGTTCTTC. Amino acids: CASMWIAGYNEQFF. The variable domain in full, completed from reference TRBV5-1 and TRBJ2-1, reads KAGVTQTPRYLIKTRGQQVTLSCSPISGHRSVSWYQQTPGQGLQFLFEYFSETQRNKGNFPGRFSGRQFSNSRSEMNVSTLELGDSALYLCASMWIAGYNEQFFGPGTRLTVL.

The chain employs TRBV6-5 and TRBJ2-7; 10 bases are a match to TRBD1. Per the germline V gene, CDR1 is MNHEY and CDR2 is SVGAGI. The V segment lost 2 bases and the J segment 7 bases; nucleotides outside the gene matches: 8. CDR3 length equals 15 residues. The DNA of the CDR3 is TGTGCCAGCAGTTACCTTGAGGACAGGGGGAAAGAGCAGTACTTC. Amino acid sequence: CASSYLEDRGKEQYF.

The genes are TRBV7-8 and TRBJ1-1; D perhaps matches TRBD1 (5 bases). Germline CDR1 reads SGHVS; CDR2 reads FQNEAQ. V dropped 6 bases and J dropped 6 bases, with 14 bases sitting between them. This CDR3 is built from 13 residues. CDR3 sequence reads: CASRAQGTAEAFF. CDR3 sequence (DNA): TGTGCCAGCAGGGCCCAGGGAACCGCTGAAGCTTTCTTT.

V and J are TRBV10-3 and TRBJ1-1, with TRBD1 identical over 9 bases. The CDR3 length is 13 residues. Unmatched junction bases numbered 4, after V lost 7 bases and J lost 4 bases. Germline assignment: CDR1 ENHRY and CDR2 SYGVKD. The CDR3 reads CAIKETGGTEAFF. The CDR3 region has the DNA TGTGCCATCAAGGAGACAGGGGGCACTGAAGCTTTCTTT.

The chain couples TRBV6-5 to TRBJ1-1, with 8 bases fitting TRBD1. In germline, CDR1 is MNHEY, CDR2 SVGAGI. With 6 bases clipped from V and 0 bases from J, the junction kept 3 bases outside the gene matches. The CDR3 consists of 14 residues. The CDR3 nucleotides read TGTGCCAGCAGGAGGGACAGGATGAACACTGAAGCTTTCTTT. Protein: CASRRDRMNTEAFF.

The gene calls are TRBV5-4 and TRBJ2-5; D unresolved. V lost 0 bases to trimming and J lost 7 bases, with 13 bases between them. The CDR3 runs to 14 residues. The germline V gene encodes CDR1 SGHNT and CDR2 YYREEE (reference sequence). CDR3 sequence reads: CASSLGTTWGTQYF. CDR3 nucleotides: TGTGCCAGCAGCTTGGGCACCACCTGGGGGACCCAGTACTTC.

The chain carries TRBV6-5 and TRBJ1-2; D possibly corresponds to TRBD1 (5 bases). The CDR3 has 13 amino acids. Looked up from germline, CDR1 is MNHEY and CDR2 is SVGAGI. In DNA form, the CDR3 reads TGTGCAGGGGTCGGAGGGGCGGGGAGTGGCTACACCTTC. Translated, it gives CAGVGGAGSGYTF.

The rearrangement joins TRBV4-2 to TRBJ1-3; the match to TRBD1 covers 11 bases. CDR1 is LGHNA and CDR2 is YNFKEQ in the germline V gene. The CDR3 length is 19 residues. V gave up 0 bases and J gave up 4 bases; unmatched junction bases: 11. The CDR3 protein is CASSQELGGQGALGNTIYF. The CDR3 DNA sequence: TGTGCCAGCAGCCAAGAGTTGGGAGGACAGGGGGCGTTGGGAAACACCATATATTTT.

The V gene is TRBV6-5, the J gene TRBJ1-2; TRBD1 might be the D (6 bases). The CDR3 consists of 15 residues. The V and J ends lost 7 bases and 8 bases respectively, with 23 bases between them. The germline V gene has CDR1 MNHEY and CDR2 SVGAGI. CDR3 region: CASIQGSLTGFGYTF. CDR3 coding DNA: TGTGCCAGCATCCAGGGGTCCCTGACAGGCTTCGGCTACACCTTC.

This clone was counted between two and nine times. This chain uses TRBV7-9 with TRBJ2-3; TRBD2 matches at 8 bases. V gave up 6 bases and J gave up 4 bases; unmatched junction bases: 0. Germline-derived CDR1 and CDR2 are SEHNR and FQNEAQ (reference sequence). The CDR3 contains 12 residues. CDR3 in amino acids: CASRAGADTQYF. Written as DNA, the CDR3 is TGTGCCAGCAGAGCGGGGGCAGATACGCAGTATTTT.

The chain links TRBV12-3 or TRBV12-4 to TRBJ1-2; D is unclear. Deletions cut 7 bases from V and 0 bases from J, with 6 bases between. This CDR3 is 12 amino acids long. The CDR3 nucleotides are TGTGCCAGCAAACGGACTAACTATGGCTACACCTTC. It translates to CASKRTNYGYTF.

The chain combines TRBV7-3 with TRBJ2-2; D is unresolved. V shed 5 bases and J shed 0 bases, with 13 bases lying between them. The CDR3 covers 16 residues. Germline V gene lookup returns CDR1 SGHTA and CDR2 FQGTGA. CDR3 nucleotides: TGTGCCAGCAGCGCTGATAAGGGCGCGAACACCGGGGAGCTGTTTTTT. Translating gives CASSADKGANTGELFF.

This clone was recorded once. The chain joins TRBV2 to TRBJ1-3; D is unresolved. Trimming took off 6 bases at V and 1 base at J, with 13 bases between the two ends. CDR3 size: 15 residues. Germline-derived CDR1 and CDR2 are SNHLY and FYNNEI. CDR3 DNA: TGTGCCAGCAGGAGTACTTCCCAATCTGGAAACACCATATATTTT. Protein product: CASRSTSQSGNTIYF.

There are a few counts of this clone. This rearrangement joins TRBV6-4 to TRBJ2-1, with TRBD2 matching 14 bases. The CDR3 has 16 residues. Germline CDR1 reads MRHNA; CDR2 reads SNTAGT. V shed 2 bases, J shed 9 bases, and the junction held 6 bases outside the gene matches. CDR3 DNA: TGTGCCAGCAGTGACGGGACTAGCGGGGGCCTAGGTGAGCAGTTCTTC. This gives the protein CASSDGTSGGLGEQFF.

The rearrangement links TRBV7-2 to TRBJ2-7; 7 nucleotides line up with TRBD1. Trimming took 4 bases from V and 1 from J; bases not matched to a gene: 4. The CDR3 consists of 14 residues. CDR1 is SGHTA, CDR2 FQGNSA, per germline. The chain's CDR3 is CASSSQGISYEQYF. Here the CDR3 DNA reads TGTGCCAGCAGCTCACAGGGGATATCCTACGAGCAGTACTTC. Full variable domain (missing parts from reference TRBV7-2 and TRBJ2-7): GAGVSQSPSNKVTEKGKDVELRCDPISGHTALYWYRQSLGQGLEFLIYFQGNSAPDKSGLPSDRFSAERTGGSVSTLTIQRTQQEDSAVYLCASSSQGISYEQYFGPGTRLTVT.

The chain links TRBV19 to TRBJ1-2, with D possibly being TRBD1 (5 bases). This CDR3 spans 17 amino acids. Germline lookup yields CDR1 LNHDA and CDR2 SQIVND (reference sequence). V lost 3 bases, J lost 4 bases, and 21 bases lay in between. This CDR3 reads CASSISGPRRGRYGYTF. DNA of the CDR3: TGTGCCAGTAGTATTTCAGGGCCCCGACGGGGCCGCTATGGCTACACCTTC.

The chain recombines TRBV11-2 with TRBJ1-1; possible D gene TRBD1, 6 bases. This CDR3 spans 14 amino acids. V dropped 5 bases and J dropped 6 bases, with 16 bases sitting between them. Germline loops: CDR1 SGHAT, CDR2 FQNNGV. CDR3 sequence: CASSEGPGVPEAFF. CDR3 bases: TGTGCCAGCAGCGAAGGCCCAGGGGTGCCTGAAGCTTTCTTT.

V usage is TRBV7-9 and J usage is TRBJ1-4, with D possibly TRBD1 on 5 matching bases. The CDR3 consists of 17 residues. Trimming removed 5 bases at V and 3 bases at J, with 19 bases between. The germline V gene has CDR1 SEHNR and CDR2 FQNEAQ (reference sequence). CDR3 residues: CASSPWGQDSSNEKLFF. In nucleotides, the CDR3 is TGTGCCAGCAGCCCCTGGGGCCAAGATTCGTCTAATGAAAAACTGTTTTTT. The full variable domain, with the rest looked up from reference TRBV7-9 and TRBJ1-4, is DTGVSQNPRHKITKRGQNVTFRCDPISEHNRLYWYRQTLGQGPEFLTYFQNEAQLEKSRLLSDRFSAERPKGSFSTLEIQRTEQGDSAMYLCASSPWGQDSSNEKLFFGSGTQLSVL.

The rearrangement links TRBV4-3 to TRBJ2-5; D possibly corresponds to TRBD2 (7 bases). Germline assignment: CDR1 LGHNA and CDR2 YSLEER. V dropped 0 bases and J dropped 5 bases, with 16 bases sitting between them. The CDR3 consists of 16 residues. DNA of the CDR3: TGCGCCAGCAGCCAAGATCTAGGGGGGGCAAGGGAGACCCAGTACTTC. Its translation: CASSQDLGGARETQYF.